Below, 17 T cell receptor beta chains from the same sample are listed, as sequenced in a study of blood T cell repertoires in COVID-19. Repertoires were generated with immunoSEQ multiplex PCR, while TCRdb's copy carries only in-frame clones and drops some. In the table there are 160,000 or so clones, 80% of which are singletons. The specimen sequenced was PBMCs or T cells enriched from blood (not recorded which). The receptors shown here come from a man aged 35 to 55 who had recovered from COVID-19.

The chain carries TRBV21-1 and TRBJ2-7; the table's D call of TRBD1 was not tested on the DNA. TRBV21-1 is deemed a pseudogene. This CDR3 comprises 14 residues. The CDR3, as DNA: TGTGCCAGCAGCAGTAACAGGGGACCCTACGAGCAGTACGTC. Amino acid sequence: CASSSNRGPYEQYV.

The rearrangement joins TRBV15 to TRBJ2-4, with D possibly matching TRBD2 (6 bases). In germline, CDR1 is LNHNV, CDR2 YYDKDF (reference sequence). The CDR3 runs to 16 residues. Trimming took off 2 bases at V and 6 bases at J, with 17 bases between the two ends. CDR3 sequence reads: CATSRRRDSGGNIQYF. The CDR3 DNA sequence: TGTGCCACCAGCAGACGCCGGGACTCCGGTGGAAACATTCAGTACTTC.

The chain carries TRBV6-5 and TRBJ2-2, with 7 bases aligning to TRBD1. CDR3 size: 15 residues. From germline, CDR1 is MNHEY and CDR2 SVGAGI. V shed 6 bases, J shed 0 bases, and the junction held 4 bases outside the gene matches. The CDR3 DNA sequence: TGTGCCAGCAGGAGGGGGACAGCGAACACCGGGGAGCTGTTTTTT. This sequence encodes CASRRGTANTGELFF.

The chain links TRBV29-1 to TRBJ1-2; 7 bases are shared with TRBD1. Trimming cost V 3 bases and J 4 bases; bases outside gene matches: 8. The CDR3 is made up of 14 amino acids. In germline, CDR1 is SQVTM, CDR2 ANQGSEA. CDR3 DNA: TGCAGCGTTGATCCGACAGGGACCGTCTATGGCTACACCTTC. It yields the protein CSVDPTGTVYGYTF.

V is TRBV7-3 and J is TRBJ1-1, with 11 positions matching TRBD1. The germline gives CDR1 SGHTA, CDR2 FQGTGA. CDR3 length: 13 residues. Unmatched junction bases numbered 3, after V lost 5 bases and J lost 7 bases. CDR3 coding DNA: TGTGCCAGCAGCCCGGGACAGGGGGTTGAAGCTTTCTTT. Translated: CASSPGQGVEAFF.

This clone came up a few times. J is TRBJ1-4 and V is TRBV6-5; TRBD1 agrees at 9 bases. Germline CDR1 reads MNHEY; CDR2 reads SVGAGI. This CDR3 is 14 amino acids long. Trimming removed 6 bases from V and 11 bases from J; junction bases left unmatched: 10. CDR3 coding DNA: TGTGCCAGCAGCCTGGGGACAGGGCAGGGGAAACTGTTTTTT. Translated: CASSLGTGQGKLFF.

The rearrangement links TRBV6-5 to TRBJ2-7; 10 nucleotides match TRBD1. CDR1 MNHEY and CDR2 SVGAGI come from the germline V gene. The CDR3 is made up of 15 amino acids. Losses at the gene ends were 5 bases for V and 3 bases for J; bases not matched to a gene: 7. CDR3 sequence reads: CASSRDRGQIYEQYV. The CDR3 DNA follows: TGTGCCAGCAGTAGAGACAGGGGGCAGATCTACGAGCAGTACGTC.

The chain links TRBV5-1 to TRBJ2-7, with TRBD2 as a possible D gene (5 bases). CDR1 is SGHRS, CDR2 YFSETQ, per germline. V was pared by 4 bases and J by 4 bases, with 9 bases between. The CDR3 is 12 amino acids. CDR3 region: CASSRGGYEQYF. CDR3 nucleotide sequence: TGCGCCAGCAGCCGTGGCGGGTACGAGCAGTACTTC.

V gene TRBV4-1 combines with J gene TRBJ1-4; D not resolved. V dropped 1 base and J dropped 4 bases, with 13 bases sitting between them. CDR1 and CDR2 (germline): MGHRA, YSYEKL. CDR3 length: 16 residues. In DNA form, the CDR3 reads TGCGCCAGCAGCCAAGGGCCCGGGATAAATAATGAAAAACTGTTTTTT. This translates into CASSQGPGINNEKLFF.

The rearrangement uses TRBV19 and TRBJ2-3, with D tentatively TRBD2 (7 bases). Germline CDR1 reads LNHDA; CDR2 reads SQIVND (reference sequence). CDR3 size: 16 residues. Deletions cut 0 bases from V and 2 bases from J, with 12 bases between. This CDR3 reads CASSIERGGYTDTQYF. The CDR3 DNA sequence: TGTGCCAGTAGTATAGAAAGGGGGGGCTACACAGATACGCAGTATTTT.

The rearrangement joins TRBV10-2 to TRBJ2-7, with D possibly being TRBD1 (5 bases). The germline V gene has CDR1 WSHSY and CDR2 SAAADI. V was clipped by 2 bases and J by 6 bases, with 11 bases between them. The CDR3 is 13 residues long. This CDR3 is CASSEQGTGEQYV. The DNA of the CDR3 is TGCGCCAGCAGTGAGCAGGGTACGGGCGAGCAGTACGTC.

This clone was seen a single time. The chain recombines TRBV27 with TRBJ2-7, with D unclear. CDR3 length: 16 amino acids. V was pared by 0 bases and J by 5 bases, with 17 bases between. Germline values: CDR1 MNHEY, CDR2 SMNVEV (reference sequence). The CDR3 DNA sequence: TGTGCCAGCAGTTTATCGGCTCGTCTGATGATCGACGAGCAGTACTTC. Translating it yields CASSLSARLMIDEQYF.

J is TRBJ1-2 and V is TRBV10-3, with unresolved D. The V end was cut by 0 bases, the J end by 6 bases, with 11 bases between. This CDR3 has 14 amino acids. CDR1 is ENHRY, CDR2 SYGVKD, per germline. CDR3 sequence reads: CAISESYERNGYTF. CDR3 nucleotides: TGTGCCATCAGTGAGTCGTATGAGAGGAATGGCTACACCTTC.

CDR3 DNA sequence: TGTGCCAGCAGCCCCTACACTGAAGCTTTCTTT. Amino acid sequence: CASSPYTEAFF. The rearrangement joins TRBV14 to TRBJ1-1; D gene unclear. CDR1 is SGHDN and CDR2 is FVKESK in the germline V gene. V was trimmed by 4 bases and J by 3 bases, leaving 3 bases between them. The CDR3 contains 11 residues.

This clone turned up a few times. This chain joins TRBV19 and TRBJ1-4; 8 nucleotides match TRBD1. The germline gives CDR1 LNHDA, CDR2 SQIVND (reference sequence). Trimming removed 5 bases from V and 10 bases from J; junction bases left unmatched: 6. CDR3 length equals 13 residues. The CDR3 coding sequence is TGTGCCAGTAGTGGGGGACAGGAACGAAAACTGTTTTTT. It yields the protein CASSGGQERKLFF.

The chain joins TRBV5-1 to TRBJ1-1; the D gene is possibly TRBD1 (5 bases). This CDR3 comprises 16 residues. V shed 1 base and J shed 3 bases, with 16 bases lying between them. Germline V gene sequence: CDR1 SGHRS, CDR2 YFSETQ. The CDR3 bases are TGCGCCAGCAGCTTGCGGCAGGGAGGAGTGGACACTGAAGCTTTCTTT. This encodes CASSLRQGGVDTEAFF.

This clone turned up a few times. This chain uses TRBV7-8 with TRBJ1-2; 7 bases line up with TRBD1. Germline V gene data show CDR1 as SGHVS and CDR2 as FQNEAQ. V lost 5 bases, J lost 1 base, and 10 bases stayed unmatched. CDR3 size: 16 residues. The DNA of the CDR3 is TGTGCCAGCAGCCGCGGGACAGACGCCAGTAACTATGGCTACACCTTC. Translation: CASSRGTDASNYGYTF. The whole variable domain, remainder taken from reference TRBV7-8 and TRBJ1-2, is GAGVSQSPRYKVAKRGQDVALRCDPISGHVSLFWYQQALGQGPEFLTYFQNEAQLDKSGLPSDRFFAERPEGSVSTLKIQRTQQEDSAVYLCASSRGTDASNYGYTFGSGTRLTVV.